The TCR beta chain described here comes from a study of CD8 T cells in Susac syndrome. Points from the study as a whole: As the study acknowledged, the number of individuals who were part of its TCR sequencing and HLA analysis was relatively small.

Trimming left V 5 bases short and J 3 bases short, with 11 bases between. The CDR3 loop spans 12 amino acids. Germline V gene data show CDR1 as SQVTM and CDR2 as ANQGSEA. The patients who served as multiple sclerosis controls were treatment-naive and had stable or active relapsing-remitting disease that fulfilled the revised McDonald criteria. Negative isolation was used for CD8+ and CD4+ T cells, and FACS enrichment was applied to TEMRA cells. The RNA input was about 0.45 to 1 ug, and it was reverse transcribed with random hexamers. Amplification of TCR beta CDR3 used immunoSEQ multiplex PCR across 54 Vbeta and 13 Jbeta. TCRdb recomputed calls from the immunoSEQ multiplex PCR reads with MiXCR, one row per CDR3 protein. The sample lists 200,000 to 250,000 distinct CDR3 sequences, 95% occurring once. About this clonotype: Its antigen is undetermined.

This clonotype was obtained from a human donor with multiple sclerosis. The V call is TRBV29-1, the J call TRBJ2-7; no reliable D call. The sequencing input was CD4+ T cells from PBMCs. Here the CDR3 reads CSVSGLGYEQYF. The DNA for the CDR3 is TGCAGCGTTTCAGGTCTGGGCTACGAGCAGTACTTC.